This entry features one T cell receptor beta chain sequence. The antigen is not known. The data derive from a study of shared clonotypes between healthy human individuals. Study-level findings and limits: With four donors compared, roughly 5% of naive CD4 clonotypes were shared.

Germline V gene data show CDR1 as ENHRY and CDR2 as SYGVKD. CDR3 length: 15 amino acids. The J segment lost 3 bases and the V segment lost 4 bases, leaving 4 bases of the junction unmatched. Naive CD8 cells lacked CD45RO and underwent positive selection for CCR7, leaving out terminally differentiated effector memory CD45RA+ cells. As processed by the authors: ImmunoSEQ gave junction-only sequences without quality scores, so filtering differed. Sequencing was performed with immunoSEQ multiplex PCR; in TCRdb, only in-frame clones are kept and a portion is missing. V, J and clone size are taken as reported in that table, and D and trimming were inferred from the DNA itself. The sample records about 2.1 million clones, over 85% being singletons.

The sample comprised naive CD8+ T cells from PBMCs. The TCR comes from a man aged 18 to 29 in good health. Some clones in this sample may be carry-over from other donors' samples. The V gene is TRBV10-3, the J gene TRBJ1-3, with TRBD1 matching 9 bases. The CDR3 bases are TGTGCCATCAGTGGGGACAGGGCGGTTGGAAACACCATATATTTT. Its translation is CAISGDRAVGNTIYF.